This entry concerns a single T cell receptor (beta chain). Its antigen is as yet unknown. The sample belongs to a study of cytomegalovirus exposure and HLA in healthy donors. Whole-study results and caveats: The listing of fewer than 200 TCR beta chains classed them as cytomegalovirus-associated. While the bulk of TCR sequences proved rare, some public TCRs turned up in many donors. The finding came from a later analysis; first-cohort TCR clusters tended to co-occur in the 110 or so validation repertoires.

Trimming took off 0 bases at V and 4 bases at J, with 9 bases between the two ends. The CDR3 covers 14 residues. CDR1 and CDR2 from the germline V gene are SGHVS and FQNEAQ. Some clones are missing from TCRdb's copy, which holds only in-frame ones; the method was immunoSEQ multiplex PCR. This sample has about 120,000 clones, with about 84% found just once. The rearrangement uses TRBV7-8 and TRBJ1-1, with D possibly TRBD1 on 6 matching bases. The specimen was PBMCs. The sequence was collected from a woman aged 25 to 39 in good health and CMV-seronegative. The CDR3 sequence is CASSLAVTGTEAFF. As DNA, the CDR3 is TGTGCCAGCAGCTTAGCCGTGACAGGCACTGAAGCTTTCTTT.